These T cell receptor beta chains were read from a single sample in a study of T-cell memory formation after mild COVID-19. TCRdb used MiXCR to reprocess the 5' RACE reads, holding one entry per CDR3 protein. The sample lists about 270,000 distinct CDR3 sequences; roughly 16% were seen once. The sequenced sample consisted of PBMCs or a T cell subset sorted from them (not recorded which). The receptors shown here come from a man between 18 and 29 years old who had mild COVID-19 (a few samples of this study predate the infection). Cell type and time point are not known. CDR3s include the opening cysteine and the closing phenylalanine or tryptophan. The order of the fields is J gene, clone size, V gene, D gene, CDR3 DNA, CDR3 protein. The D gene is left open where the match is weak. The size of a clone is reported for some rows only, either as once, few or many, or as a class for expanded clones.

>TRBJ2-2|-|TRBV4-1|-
TGCGCCAGCAGCCAAGATACGGGGGGCCTGCTATACACCGGGGAGCTGTTTTTT
CASSQDTGGLLYTGELFF
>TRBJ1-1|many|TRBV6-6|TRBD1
TGTGCCAGCAGTTACTCGTTCGACAGGGGTGTAGCTGAAGCTTTCTTT
CASSYSFDRGVAEAFF
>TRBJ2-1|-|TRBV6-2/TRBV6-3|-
TGTGCCAGCAGTTACCCGGGCCGCGGGGATGAGCAGTTCTTC
CASSYPGRGDEQFF
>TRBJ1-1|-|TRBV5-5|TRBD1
TGTGCCAGCAGCTCCGATCCACAGGGGCTAGAAGCTTTCTTT
CASSSDPQGLEAFF
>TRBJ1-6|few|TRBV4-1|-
TGCGCCAGCAGCCACTCTAACGGAGCCCTCCACTTT
CASSHSNGALHF
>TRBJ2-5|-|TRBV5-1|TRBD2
TGCGCCAGCAGCTTGGCCCCAGCGGGGGGGAACCAAGAGACCCAGTACTTC
CASSLAPAGGNQETQYF
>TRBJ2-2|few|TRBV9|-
TGTGCCAGCAGCGTTGCCGGGGAGCTGTTTTTT
CASSVAGELFF
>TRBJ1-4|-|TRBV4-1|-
TGCGCCAGCAGCCAAGAAAGGGCAGCGAATGAAAAACTGTTTTTT
CASSQERAANEKLFF
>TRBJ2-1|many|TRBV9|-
TGTGCCAGCAGCTCAGAGGGGGGGTATGAGCAGTTCTTC
CASSSEGGYEQFF
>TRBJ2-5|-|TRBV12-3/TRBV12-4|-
TGTGCCAGTACACTCCGTAGGACGCAAGAGACCCAGTACTTC
CASTLRRTQETQYF
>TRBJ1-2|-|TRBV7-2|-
TGTGCCAGCAGCGGACAGCTAAGTGGCTATGGCTACACCTTC
CASSGQLSGYGYTF
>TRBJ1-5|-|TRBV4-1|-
TGCGCCAGCAGGAGAGGGGCTTCGAGCAATCAGCCCCAGCATTTT
CASRRGASSNQPQHF
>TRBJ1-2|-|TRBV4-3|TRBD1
TGCGCCAGCAGCGCACATCCGAGACAGGGGGCGCGGGGCTACACCTTC
CASSAHPRQGARGYTF
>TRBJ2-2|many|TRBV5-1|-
TGCGCCAGCAGCGCCAGGGTTGACACCGGGGAGCTGTTTTTT
CASSARVDTGELFF
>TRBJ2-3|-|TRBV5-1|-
TGCGCCAGCAGAACGGATTTAGGGGGCACAGATACGCAGTATTTT
CASRTDLGGTDTQYF
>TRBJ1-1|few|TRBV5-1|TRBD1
TGCGCCAGCGCAACGGGAACAGGGGGCATGTACACTGAAGCTTTCTTT
CASATGTGGMYTEAFF
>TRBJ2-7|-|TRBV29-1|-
TGCAGCGTTGAGGGTGGACAGACCACCTACGAGCAGTACTTC
CSVEGGQTTYEQYF
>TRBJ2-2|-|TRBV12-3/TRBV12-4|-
TGTGCCAGCAGTTTAAATCGGGCCGGGGAGCTGTTTTTT
CASSLNRAGELFF
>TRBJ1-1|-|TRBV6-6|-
TGTGCCAGCAAAAATACAGTGGGGACTGAAGCTTTCTTT
CASKNTVGTEAFF
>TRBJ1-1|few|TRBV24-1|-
TGTGCCACCAGGTCCCAGATGAACACTGAAGCTTTCTTT
CATRSQMNTEAFF
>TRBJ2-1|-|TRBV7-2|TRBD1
TGTGCCAGCAGCCTTAGGGACAGGGCCTACAATGAGCAGTTCTTC
CASSLRDRAYNEQFF
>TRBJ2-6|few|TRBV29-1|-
TGCAGCGTTGAAGGGGGGCAGTCTGGGGCCAACGTCCTGACTTTC
CSVEGGQSGANVLTF
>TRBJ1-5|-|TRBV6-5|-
TGTGCCAGCGGGTTCTCCAACAGCGATCAGCCCCAGCATTTT
CASGFSNSDQPQHF
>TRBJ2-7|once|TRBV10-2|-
TGCGCCAGCACTGGAACATATTACGAGCAGTACTTC
CASTGTYYEQYF
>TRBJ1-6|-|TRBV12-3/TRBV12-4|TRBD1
TGTGCCAGCACAGAGGGGGCGTTGAGAGTCTCACCCCTCCACTTT
CASTEGALRVSPLHF
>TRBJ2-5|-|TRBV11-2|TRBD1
TGTGCCAGCAGCGAGGGACAGGAAGAGACCCAGTACTTC
CASSEGQEETQYF
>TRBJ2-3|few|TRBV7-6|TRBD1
TGTGCCAGCAGCGCATCTTCCCCCTGGACAGGGATGGTGTCGAGGTTGGGCAATACGCAGTATTTT
CASSASSPWTGMVSRLGNTQYF
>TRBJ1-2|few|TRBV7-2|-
TGTGCCAGCAGACCCGGACGAGGAACTTTGGGCTACACCTTC
CASRPGRGTLGYTF
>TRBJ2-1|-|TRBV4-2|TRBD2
TGTGCCAGCAGCCAAGTAGCGGGGGGCAACAATGAGCAGTTCTTC
CASSQVAGGNNEQFF
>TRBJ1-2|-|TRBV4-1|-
TGCGCCAGCAGCCAACCAAAGGGAGGCTACACCTTC
CASSQPKGGYTF
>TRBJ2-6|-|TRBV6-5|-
TGTGCCAGCAGTTCCACCCTTCTGACTTCTGGGGCCAACGTCCTGACTTTC
CASSSTLLTSGANVLTF
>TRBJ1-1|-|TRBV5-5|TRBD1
TGTGCCAGCAGTCCACCAGGGACAGGGACCACTGAAGCTTTCTTT
CASSPPGTGTTEAFF
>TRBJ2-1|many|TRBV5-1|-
TGCGCCAGCAGCTTTACGGGACCGGGGAACAATGAGCAGTTCTTC
CASSFTGPGNNEQFF
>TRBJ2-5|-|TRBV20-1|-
TGCAGTGCCGAGGCTGGGGGACTCAATGTGGAGACCCAGTACTTC
CSAEAGGLNVETQYF
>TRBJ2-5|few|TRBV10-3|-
TGTGCCACCCCCGCCTGGGCCAAATTGGGGGAGACCCAGTACTTC
CATPAWAKLGETQYF
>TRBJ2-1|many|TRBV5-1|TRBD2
TGCGCCAGCAGCTTCTACGGACTAGCGTACAATGAGCAGTTCTTC
CASSFYGLAYNEQFF
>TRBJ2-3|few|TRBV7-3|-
TGTGCCAGCAGCCCCTTTTCTCCCGGGGCAGGAGATACGCAGTATTTT
CASSPFSPGAGDTQYF
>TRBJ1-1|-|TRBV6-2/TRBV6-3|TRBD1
TGTGCCATCGCAGTCGACAGGGTGAACACTGAAGCTTTCTTT
CAIAVDRVNTEAFF
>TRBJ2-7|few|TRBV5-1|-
TGCGCCAGCAGCCTGTTCGGGAGATCCCACGAGCAGTACTTC
CASSLFGRSHEQYF
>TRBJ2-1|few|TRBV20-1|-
TGCAGTGCCACCTTTTTCTCGGGACTTCACAATGAGCAGTTCTTC
CSATFFSGLHNEQFF
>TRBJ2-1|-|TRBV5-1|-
TGCGCCAGCAGGGCTATCACGGGCGATGAGCAGTTCTTC
CASRAITGDEQFF
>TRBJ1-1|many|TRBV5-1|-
TGCGCCAGCAGGACCGGGGCGAACACTGAAGCTTTCTTT
CASRTGANTEAFF
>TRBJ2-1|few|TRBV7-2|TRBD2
TGTGCCAGCAGCTTAGTTCAGGGAGGGGATGAGCAGTTCTTC
CASSLVQGGDEQFF
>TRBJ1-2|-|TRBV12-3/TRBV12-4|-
TGTGCCAGCAGTTTAGCCCAAAGCTACACCTTC
CASSLAQSYTF
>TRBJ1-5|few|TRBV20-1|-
TGCAGTGGTATGGAAAACTTGGGTCAGCCCCAGCATTTT
CSGMENLGQPQHF